Listed here is a single T cell receptor (beta chain). As yet, its antigen is unknown. This record comes from a study of CD8+CD57+ T cells in acquired aplastic anemia. In the study overall: DNA per sorted CD4+ or CD8+ sample ranged roughly 0.19 to 27.4 ug, averaging about 3 ug. Study results and caveats: Patients showed no significant difference from controls in CD8+ Simpson's diversity. The same twenty-nine CD8+ CDR3 sequences occurred in patients and in controls.

Template material for TCR beta VDJ and CDR3 profiling consisted of genomic DNA. TCRdb independently ran MiXCR on the reads; one entry per CDR3 protein. The table includes under 350,000 distinct CDR3 sequences, around three fifths detected once. Germline V gene data show CDR1 as LNHNV and CDR2 as YYDKDF (reference sequence). V was pared by 0 bases and J by 9 bases, with 6 bases between. The CDR3 runs to 12 residues. The receptor comes from a human donor with severe aplastic anemia or a healthy control (not recorded which). The specimen was sorted CD4+, CD8+, or CD8+CD57+ T cells (not recorded which) from PBMCs. The genes are TRBV15 and TRBJ2-4; D is undetermined. CDR3 DNA sequence: TGTGCCACCAGCAGAGATGATGGCATTCAGTACTTC. This gives the protein CATSRDDGIQYF.